This is a list of T cell receptor beta chains from one sample in a study of control samples from healthy donors and cancer patients. TCRdb's copy holds only in-frame clones and misses some; the assay was immunoSEQ multiplex PCR. Of some 150,000 clones in the sample, around 93% were seen once. The sequenced sample consisted of blood. These receptor sequences come from a woman aged 60-75 years in good health. Each CDR3 is given with its conserved first and last residue. Fields, in order: J gene, V gene, CDR3 protein.

>TRBJ2-1|TRBV6-6
CASSSGSSYNEQFF
>TRBJ1-1|TRBV5-1
CASSLNSGPAFF
>TRBJ2-7|TRBV7-9
CASSLTGTSDEQYF
>TRBJ1-1|TRBV7-2
CASSLRGGVDLDTEAFF
>TRBJ1-3|TRBV6-5
CASSSRDVSSGNTIYF
>TRBJ1-1|TRBV5-1
CASSLGRNTEAFF
>TRBJ1-2|TRBV12-3/TRBV12-4
CASNDGQPYGYTF
>TRBJ1-1|TRBV25-1
CASSLMKNTEAFF
>TRBJ2-7|TRBV6-1
CASSGALAGPSYEQYF
>TRBJ1-1|TRBV2
CASINQGGGTEAFF
>TRBJ1-4|TRBV7-2
CASSLAGQQNEKLFF
>TRBJ1-4|TRBV10-3
CAISESDRTNEKLFF
>TRBJ2-2|TRBV4-3
CASSQDWLGVGTGELFF
>TRBJ1-1|TRBV19
CASRGGGRTEAFF
>TRBJ2-3|TRBV6-5
CASSLTGLSTDTQYF
>TRBJ2-3|TRBV6-4
CASSGGQGQTDTQYF
>TRBJ1-2|TRBV20-1
CSASTSTGIDNYGYTF
>TRBJ2-1|TRBV5-1
CASSLVGYEQFF
>TRBJ1-3|TRBV6-6
CASTGGGRNTIYF
>TRBJ1-3|TRBV18
CASSPSDAYSGNTIYF
>TRBJ1-5|TRBV18
CASSLSVAPNQPQHF
>TRBJ1-1|TRBV27
CASYRLNTEAFF
>TRBJ1-2|TRBV11-1
CASSGGQTNFYGYTF